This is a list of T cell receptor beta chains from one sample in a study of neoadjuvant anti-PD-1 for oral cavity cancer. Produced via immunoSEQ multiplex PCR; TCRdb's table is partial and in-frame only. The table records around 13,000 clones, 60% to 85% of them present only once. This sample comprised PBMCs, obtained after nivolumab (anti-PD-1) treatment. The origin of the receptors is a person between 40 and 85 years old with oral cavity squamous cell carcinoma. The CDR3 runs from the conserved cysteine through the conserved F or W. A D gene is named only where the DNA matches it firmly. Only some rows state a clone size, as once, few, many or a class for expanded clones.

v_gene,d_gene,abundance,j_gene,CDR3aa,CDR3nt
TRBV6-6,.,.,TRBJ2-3,CASSSSLRVDTQYF,TGTGCCAGCAGTTCCTCCCTACGGGTGGATACGCAGTATTTT
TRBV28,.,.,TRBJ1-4,CASSFPGSLFF,TGTGCCAGCAGTTTCCCCGGGAGTCTGTTTTTT
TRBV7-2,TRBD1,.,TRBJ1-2,CASSLVPGGNYGYTF,TGTGCCAGCAGCTTAGTCCCAGGGGGGAACTATGGCTACACCTTC
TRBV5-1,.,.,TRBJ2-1,CASSSTIRSRNEQFF,TGCGCCAGCAGCTCGACAATCAGGTCCCGCAATGAGCAGTTCTTC
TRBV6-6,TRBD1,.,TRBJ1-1,CASSYWDRGLTEAFF,TGTGCCAGCAGTTACTGGGACAGGGGTTTGACTGAAGCTTTCTTT
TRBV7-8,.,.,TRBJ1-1,CASSVQITNTEAFF,TGTGCCAGCAGCGTACAGATAACCAACACTGAAGCTTTCTTT
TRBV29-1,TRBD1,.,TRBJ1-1,CSGTGTGNTEAFF,TGCAGCGGTACCGGGACAGGGAACACTGAAGCTTTCTTT
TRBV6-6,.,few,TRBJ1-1,CASSYGGSETTEAFF,TGTGCCAGCAGTTACGGAGGGTCAGAAACCACTGAAGCTTTCTTT
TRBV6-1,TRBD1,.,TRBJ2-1,CASSPEGTVYNEQFF,TGTGCCAGCAGCCCAGAAGGGACAGTCTACAATGAGCAGTTCTTC
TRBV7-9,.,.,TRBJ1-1,CASSMLNTEAFF,TGTGCCAGCAGCATGCTGAACACTGAAGCTTTCTTT
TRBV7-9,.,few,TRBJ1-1,CASSLYSGGLNTEAFF,TGTGCCAGCAGCTTATATTCGGGCGGTTTGAACACTGAAGCTTTCTTT
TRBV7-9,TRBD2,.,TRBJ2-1,CASSLGLAGDNEQFF,TGTGCCAGCAGCTTAGGGCTAGCGGGAGACAATGAGCAGTTCTTC
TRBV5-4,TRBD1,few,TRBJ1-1,CASSPGGSEAFF,TGTGCCAGCAGCCCAGGGGGCTCTGAAGCTTTCTTT
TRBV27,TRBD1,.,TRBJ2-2,CASSQGALQTGELFF,TGTGCCAGCAGCCAGGGGGCCCTTCAAACCGGGGAGCTGTTTTTT
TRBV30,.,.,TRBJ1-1,CAWTPSGAANTEAFF,TGTGCCTGGACCCCCTCGGGGGCTGCGAACACTGAAGCTTTCTTT